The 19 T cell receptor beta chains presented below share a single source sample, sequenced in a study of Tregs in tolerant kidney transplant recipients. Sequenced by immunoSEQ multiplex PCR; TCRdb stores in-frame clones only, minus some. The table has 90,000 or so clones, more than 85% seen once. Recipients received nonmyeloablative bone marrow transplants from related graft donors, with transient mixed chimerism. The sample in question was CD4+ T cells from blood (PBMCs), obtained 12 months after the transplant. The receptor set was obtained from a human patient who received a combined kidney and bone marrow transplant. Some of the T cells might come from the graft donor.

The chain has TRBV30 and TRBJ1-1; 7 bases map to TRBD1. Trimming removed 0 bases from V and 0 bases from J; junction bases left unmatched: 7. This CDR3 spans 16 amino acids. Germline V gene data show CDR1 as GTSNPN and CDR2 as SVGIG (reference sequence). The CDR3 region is CAWSVSGGRMNTEAFF. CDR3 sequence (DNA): TGTGCCTGGAGTGTATCAGGGGGGAGGATGAACACTGAAGCTTTCTTT. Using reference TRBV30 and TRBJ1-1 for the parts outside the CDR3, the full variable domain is SQTIHQWPATLVQPVGSPLSLECTVEGTSNPNLYWYRQAAGRGLQLLFYSVGIGQISSEVPQNLSASRPQDRQFILSSKKLLLSDSGFYLCAWSVSGGRMNTEAFFGQGTRLTVV.

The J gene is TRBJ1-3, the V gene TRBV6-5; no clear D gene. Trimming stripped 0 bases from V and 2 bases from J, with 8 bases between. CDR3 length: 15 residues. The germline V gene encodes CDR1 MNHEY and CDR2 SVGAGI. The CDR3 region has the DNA TGTGCCAGCAGTTACTCTTGGAGGCCTGGAAACACCATATATTTT. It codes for CASSYSWRPGNTIYF.

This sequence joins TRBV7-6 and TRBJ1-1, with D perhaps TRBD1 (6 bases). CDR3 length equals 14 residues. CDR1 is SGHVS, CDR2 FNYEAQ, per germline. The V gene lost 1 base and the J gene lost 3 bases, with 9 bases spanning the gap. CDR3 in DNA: TGTGCCAGCAGCTTAGGAGGGGGGGACACTGAAGCTTTCTTT. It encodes CASSLGGGDTEAFF.

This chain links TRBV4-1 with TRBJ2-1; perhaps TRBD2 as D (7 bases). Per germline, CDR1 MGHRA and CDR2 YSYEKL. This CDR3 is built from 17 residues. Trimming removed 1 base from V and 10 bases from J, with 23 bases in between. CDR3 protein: CASSQAPGRGPFREQFF. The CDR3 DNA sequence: TGCGCCAGCAGCCAAGCCCCCGGGCGGGGGCCATTCAGAGAGCAGTTCTTC.

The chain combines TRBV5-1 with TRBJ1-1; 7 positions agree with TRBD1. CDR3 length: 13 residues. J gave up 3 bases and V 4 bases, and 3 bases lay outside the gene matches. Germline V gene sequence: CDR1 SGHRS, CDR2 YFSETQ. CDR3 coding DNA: TGCGCCAGCAGCCCGGGACAGCACACTGAAGCTTTCTTT. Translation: CASSPGQHTEAFF.

CDR3 residues: CAWSPHSGSNEQFF. The CDR3 nucleotides are TGTGCCTGGAGTCCCCATAGCGGGAGCAATGAGCAGTTCTTC. The chain has TRBV30 and TRBJ2-1, with 9 bases lining up with TRBD2. The CDR3 is 14 residues long. Trimming at V came to 2 bases and at J to 6 bases, leaving 5 bases not matched to a gene. CDR1 is GTSNPN, CDR2 SVGIG, per germline (reference sequence). Supplemented by reference TRBV30 and TRBJ2-1, the full variable domain reads SQTIHQWPATLVQPVGSPLSLECTVEGTSNPNLYWYRQAAGRGLQLLFYSVGIGQISSEVPQNLSASRPQDRQFILSSKKLLLSDSGFYLCAWSPHSGSNEQFFGPGTRLTVL.

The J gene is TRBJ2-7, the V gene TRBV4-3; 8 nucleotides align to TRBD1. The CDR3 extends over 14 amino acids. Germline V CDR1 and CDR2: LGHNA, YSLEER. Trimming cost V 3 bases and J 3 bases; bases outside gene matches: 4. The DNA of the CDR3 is TGCGCCAGCAGCCACGCTGGGACAGGCTACGAGCAGTACTTC. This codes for CASSHAGTGYEQYF.

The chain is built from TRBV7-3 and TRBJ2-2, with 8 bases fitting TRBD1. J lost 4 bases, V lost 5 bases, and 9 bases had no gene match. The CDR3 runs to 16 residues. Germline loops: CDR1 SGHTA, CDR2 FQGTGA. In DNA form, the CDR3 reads TGTGCCAGCAGCATAAACAGGGGGATGGTCACCGGGGAGCTGTTTTTT. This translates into CASSINRGMVTGELFF. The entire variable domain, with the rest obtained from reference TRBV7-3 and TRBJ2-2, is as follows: GAGVSQTPSNKVTEKGKYVELRCDPISGHTALYWYRQSLGQGPEFLIYFQGTGAADDSGLPNDRFFAVRPEGSVSTLKIQRTERGDSAVYLCASSINRGMVTGELFFGEGSRLTVL.

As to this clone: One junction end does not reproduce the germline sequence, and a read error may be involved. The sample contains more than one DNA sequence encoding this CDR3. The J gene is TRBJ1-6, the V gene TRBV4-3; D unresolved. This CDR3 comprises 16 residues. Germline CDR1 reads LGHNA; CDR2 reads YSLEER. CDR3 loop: CASSQDPLGRDSPLHF. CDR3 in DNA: TGCGCCAGCAGCCAAGATCCGTTAGGGAGGGATTCCCCCCTCCACTTT.

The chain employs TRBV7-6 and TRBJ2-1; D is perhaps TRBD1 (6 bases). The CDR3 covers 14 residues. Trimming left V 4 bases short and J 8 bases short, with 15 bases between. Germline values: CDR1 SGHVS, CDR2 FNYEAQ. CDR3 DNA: TGTGCCAGCAGCTCCAGGGGAGAGGTGGATGAGCAGTTCTTC. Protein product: CASSSRGEVDEQFF.

The chain's CDR3 is CASSLTRQTGFNYGYTF. In DNA form, the CDR3 reads TGCGCCAGCAGCTTGACAAGGCAGACAGGATTTAACTATGGCTACACCTTC. V gene TRBV5-1 combines with J gene TRBJ1-2; D is perhaps TRBD1 (6 bases). Germline V gives CDR1 SGHRS, CDR2 YFSETQ. The V gene lost 1 base and the J gene lost 1 base, with 17 bases spanning the gap. There are 17 residues in the CDR3.

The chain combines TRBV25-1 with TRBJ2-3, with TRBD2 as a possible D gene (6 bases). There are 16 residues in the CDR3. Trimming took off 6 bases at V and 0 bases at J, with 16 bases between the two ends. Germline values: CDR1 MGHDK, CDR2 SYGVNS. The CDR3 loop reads CASSSAGSGSTDTQYF. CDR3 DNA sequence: TGTGCCAGCAGCTCGGCCGGGAGCGGGAGCACAGATACGCAGTATTTT.

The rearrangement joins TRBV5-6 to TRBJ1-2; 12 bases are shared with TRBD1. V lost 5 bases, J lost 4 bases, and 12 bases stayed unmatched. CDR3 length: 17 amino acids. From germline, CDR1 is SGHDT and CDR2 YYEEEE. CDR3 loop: CASRRGTGGLIVYGYTF. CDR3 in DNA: TGTGCCAGCAGGAGAGGGACAGGGGGCCTGATCGTCTATGGCTACACCTTC.

The CDR3 protein is CASSPNVVGRLQYF. CDR3 DNA sequence: TGTGCCAGCTCACCAAACGTCGTTGGCCGTTTGCAGTACTTC. The V gene is TRBV18, the J gene TRBJ2-5; D uncertain. The ends were cut back, 2 bases at V and 11 bases at J, with 18 bases in the middle. The CDR3 totals 14 residues. CDR1 is KGHSH and CDR2 is LQKENI in the germline V gene.

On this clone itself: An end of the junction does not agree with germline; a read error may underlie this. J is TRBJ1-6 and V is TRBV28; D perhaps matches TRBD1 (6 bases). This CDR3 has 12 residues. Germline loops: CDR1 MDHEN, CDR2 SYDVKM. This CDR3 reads CASRDSNSPPHF. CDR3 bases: TGTGCCAGCAGGGACAGCAATTCCCCCCCCCACTTT.

The CDR3 loop reads CASSDSPSRAAQYF. In nucleotides, the CDR3 is TGTGCCAGCAGTGACTCCCCCTCGCGGGCGGCGCAGTATTTT. The chain recombines TRBV6-4 with TRBJ2-3, with D possibly being TRBD2 (5 bases). V lost 0 bases, J lost 10 bases, and 14 bases lay in between. The CDR3 contains 14 residues. Germline-derived CDR1 and CDR2 are MRHNA and SNTAGT.

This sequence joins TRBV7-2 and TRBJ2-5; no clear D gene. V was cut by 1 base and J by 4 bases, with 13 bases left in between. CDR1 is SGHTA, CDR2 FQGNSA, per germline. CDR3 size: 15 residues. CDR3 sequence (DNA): TGTGCCAGCAGCTTAGACGGGTATAGGTCAGAGACCCAGTACTTC. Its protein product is CASSLDGYRSETQYF. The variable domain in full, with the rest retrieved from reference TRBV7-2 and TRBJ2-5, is GAGVSQSPSNKVTEKGKDVELRCDPISGHTALYWYRQSLGQGLEFLIYFQGNSAPDKSGLPSDRFSAERTGGSVSTLTIQRTQQEDSAVYLCASSLDGYRSETQYFGPGTRLLVL.

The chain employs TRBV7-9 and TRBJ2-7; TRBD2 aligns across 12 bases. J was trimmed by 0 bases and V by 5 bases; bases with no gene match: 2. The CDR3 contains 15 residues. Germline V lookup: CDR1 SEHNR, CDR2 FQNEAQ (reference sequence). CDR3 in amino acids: CASSKTSGSSYEQYF. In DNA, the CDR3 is TGTGCCAGCAGCAAGACTAGCGGGAGCTCCTACGAGCAGTACTTC.

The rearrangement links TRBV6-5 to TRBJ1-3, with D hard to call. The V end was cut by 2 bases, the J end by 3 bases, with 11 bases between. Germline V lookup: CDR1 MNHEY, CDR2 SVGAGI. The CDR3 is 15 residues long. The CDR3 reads CASSYPPGCGNTIYF. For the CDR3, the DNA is TGTGCCAGCAGTTACCCCCCGGGGTGTGGAAACACCATATATTTT.